This T cell receptor (beta chain) was obtained from a study of blood T cell repertoires in COVID-19. V lost 8 bases to trimming and J lost 8 bases, with 10 bases between them. The germline gives CDR1 MNHEY, CDR2 SVGAGI. The CDR3 runs 11 residues. Original handling: Scientists estimated how many nucleated cells there were by amplifying reference gene primers. Repertoires were generated with immunoSEQ multiplex PCR, while TCRdb's copy carries only in-frame clones and drops some. V and J calls and clone size are given by that table; D and trimming were obtained from the DNA. The sample has about 100,000 clones; just over 85% are singletons.

The V and J genes are TRBV6-5 and TRBJ2-1, with D possibly being TRBD2 (5 bases). The sequenced sample consisted of peripheral blood. This clonotype was sampled from a human donor in a cohort sampled during active COVID-19. The CDR3 sequence: CASRGYDEQFF. The CDR3 DNA reads as TGTGCCAGCCGGGGTTACGATGAGCAGTTCTTC.